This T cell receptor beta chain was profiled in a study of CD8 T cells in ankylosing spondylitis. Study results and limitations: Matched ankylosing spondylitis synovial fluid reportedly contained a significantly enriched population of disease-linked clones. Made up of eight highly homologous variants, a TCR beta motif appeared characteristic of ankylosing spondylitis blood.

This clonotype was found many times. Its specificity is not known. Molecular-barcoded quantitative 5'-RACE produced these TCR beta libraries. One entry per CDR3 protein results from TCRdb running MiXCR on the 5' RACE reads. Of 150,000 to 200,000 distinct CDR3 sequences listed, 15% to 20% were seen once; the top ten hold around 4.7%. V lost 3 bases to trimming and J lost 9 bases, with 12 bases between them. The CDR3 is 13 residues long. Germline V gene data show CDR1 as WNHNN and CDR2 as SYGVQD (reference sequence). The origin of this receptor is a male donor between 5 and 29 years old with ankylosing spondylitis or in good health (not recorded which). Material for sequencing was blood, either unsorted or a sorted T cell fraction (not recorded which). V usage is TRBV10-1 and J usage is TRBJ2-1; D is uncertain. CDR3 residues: CASSDPDGSEQFF. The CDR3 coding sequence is TGCGCCAGCAGTGACCCGGATGGCTCTGAGCAGTTCTTC.